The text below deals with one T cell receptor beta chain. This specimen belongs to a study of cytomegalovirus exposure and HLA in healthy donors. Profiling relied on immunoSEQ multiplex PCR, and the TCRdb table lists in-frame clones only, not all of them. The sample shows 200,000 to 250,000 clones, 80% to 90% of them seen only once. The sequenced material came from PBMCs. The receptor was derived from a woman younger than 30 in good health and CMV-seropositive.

For the CDR3, the DNA is TGTGCCAGCAGCACCGGGACAGGGAGAGCCTACGAGCAGTACTTC. This codes for CASSTGTGRAYEQYF. The rearrangement links TRBV27 to TRBJ2-7, with TRBD1 matching 9 bases. This CDR3 is 15 amino acids long. With 6 bases clipped from V and 2 bases from J, the junction kept 8 bases outside the gene matches. Germline CDR1 reads MNHEY; CDR2 reads SMNVEV (reference sequence).